The 25 T cell receptor beta chains reported below all come from one sample, sequenced in a study of blood T cell repertoires in COVID-19. Sequencing was performed with immunoSEQ multiplex PCR; in TCRdb, only in-frame clones are kept and a portion is missing. Found here are about 140,000 clones, roughly 84% of them singletons; the top ten hold about 9.4%. The sample was peripheral blood. These receptors were collected from a man in his 60s with active or convalescent COVID-19.

The chain links TRBV6-2 or TRBV6-3 to TRBJ1-4, with D possibly TRBD1 on 5 matching bases. Germline CDR1 and CDR2: MNHEY and SVGEGT. CDR3 length: 13 residues. Trimming removed 5 bases at V and 5 bases at J, with 9 bases between. CDR3 amino acids: CASSNNRNEKLFF. CDR3 sequence (DNA): TGTGCCAGCAGTAACAACAGGAATGAAAAACTGTTTTTT.

The chain joins TRBV11-3 to TRBJ1-1; TRBD1 matches 10 bases. This CDR3 contains 16 residues. Germline assignment: CDR1 SGHNT and CDR2 YENEEA. The V gene end was trimmed by 3 bases and the J gene end by 1 base; junction bases not matched to a gene: 5. In DNA form, the CDR3 reads TGTGCCAGCAGCTTCGGAAGACAGGGGGCGAACACTGAAGCTTTCTTT. Amino acids: CASSFGRQGANTEAFF.

The V and J genes are TRBV21-1 and TRBJ1-2. TRBV21-1 is noted as a pseudogene. The CDR3 extends over 14 amino acids. The CDR3 loop is CASSKDPGGYGYTF. The CDR3 coding sequence is TGTGCCAGCAGCAAAGACCCGGGTGGGTATGGCTACACCTTC.

The V and J genes are TRBV19 and TRBJ1-4, with a tentative D call TRBD1 (6 bases). The CDR3 runs to 13 residues. Germline V gene lookup returns CDR1 LNHDA and CDR2 SQIVND (reference sequence). With 4 bases removed from V and 8 bases from J, the gap between germline ends came to 11 bases. The chain's CDR3 is CASSRGGNEKLFF. The CDR3 nucleotides are TGTGCCAGTAGTAGGGGGGGCAACGAAAAACTGTTTTTT.

This sequence joins TRBV7-9 and TRBJ1-4, with 8 bases matching TRBD1. V trimming: 2 bases; J trimming: 3 bases; junction bases outside the gene matches: 2. The CDR3 runs 15 residues. CDR1 is SEHNR, CDR2 FQNEAQ, per germline (reference sequence). CDR3 residues: CASSLTTGANEKLFF. The CDR3 DNA is TGTGCCAGCAGCTTAACGACAGGGGCTAATGAAAAACTGTTTTTT.

The chain carries TRBV6-5 and TRBJ2-7, with D perhaps TRBD2 (7 bases). This CDR3 is 15 amino acids long. The germline V and J ends were trimmed by 2 bases and 6 bases, with 17 bases remaining between them. Germline CDR1 and CDR2: MNHEY and SVGAGI. The CDR3 DNA sequence: TGTGCCAGCAGTTACCGACGGCGCGGGGGCGGCGAGCAGTACTTC. Translating gives CASSYRRRGGGEQYF.

V is TRBV9 and J is TRBJ2-1; D unclear. Germline loops: CDR1 SGDLS, CDR2 YYNGEE. This CDR3 is built from 14 residues. Trimming pared 4 bases from V and 0 bases from J, leaving 8 bases between. Written as DNA, the CDR3 is TGTGCCAGCAGCCAATCCCCCTCCTACAATGAGCAGTTCTTC. This gives the protein CASSQSPSYNEQFF.

This chain connects TRBV13 to TRBJ2-1, with TRBD2 as a possible D gene (5 bases). The CDR3 sequence is 14 residues long. Per germline, CDR1 PRHDT and CDR2 FYEKMQ (reference sequence). V was cut by 4 bases and J by 6 bases, with 13 bases left in between. Here the CDR3 reads CASSSPGESNEQFF. For the CDR3, the DNA is TGTGCCAGCAGCTCCCCCGGGGAGAGCAATGAGCAGTTCTTC.

The chain has TRBV3-1 (or the pseudogene TRBV3-2) and TRBJ1-2; D is possibly TRBD1 (5 bases). Deletions cut 1 base from V and 0 bases from J, with 6 bases between. The CDR3 is 14 amino acids. Looked up from germline, CDR1 is LGHDT and CDR2 is YNNKEL (reference sequence). The CDR3, as DNA: TGTGCCAGCAGCCAAGGGACATCTAACTATGGCTACACCTTC. As protein: CASSQGTSNYGYTF.

This clone was detected only once. The chain recombines TRBV3-1 (or the pseudogene TRBV3-2) with TRBJ2-1; D possibly corresponds to TRBD1 (5 bases). Germline lookup yields CDR1 LGHDT and CDR2 YNNKEL (reference sequence). The CDR3 loop spans 16 amino acids. Between the trimmed V and J ends, which lost 1 base and 2 bases, there was a span of 12 bases. This CDR3 reads CASSQGLLGPYNEQFF. The CDR3 bases are TGTGCCAGCAGCCAAGGCCTATTGGGGCCCTACAATGAGCAGTTCTTC.

The J gene is TRBJ1-2, the V gene TRBV5-5, with 9 bases matching TRBD1. The CDR3 length is 14 residues. V lost 3 bases to trimming and J lost 7 bases; unmatched junction nucleotides: 7. Germline V gene data show CDR1 as SGHKS and CDR2 as YYEKEE (reference sequence). CDR3 sequence (DNA): TGTGCCAGCAGCTCTAAACAGGGGGCGTTTGGCTACACCTTC. Protein sequence: CASSSKQGAFGYTF.

The rearrangement uses TRBV4-3 and TRBJ1-5; 7 bases align to TRBD1. The CDR3 is 15 residues long. In germline, CDR1 is LGHNA, CDR2 YSLEER. V lost 3 bases and J lost 2; bases outside the gene matches: 4. The CDR3 DNA reads TGCGCCAGCAGCCAGGATACAGGGGGCAATCAGCCCCAGCATTTT. It is translated as CASSQDTGGNQPQHF.

The genes are TRBV5-1 and TRBJ1-1; 7 bases line up with TRBD1. Germline assignment: CDR1 SGHRS and CDR2 YFSETQ. V lost 0 bases to trimming and J lost 10 bases; unmatched junction nucleotides: 6. The CDR3 spans 13 residues. The CDR3 DNA reads TGCGCCAGCAGCTTGGTATCCTACAGGGGAGCTTTCTTT. This translates into CASSLVSYRGAFF.

V and J are TRBV5-1 and TRBJ2-1; 7 bases align to TRBD2. CDR3 length equals 15 residues. The V gene end was trimmed by 3 bases and the J gene end by 10 bases; junction bases not matched to a gene: 13. Germline V gives CDR1 SGHRS, CDR2 YFSETQ. The CDR3 region has the DNA TGCGCCAGCAGCTCGTCGGCGGGAGCGGGGCGGGAGCAGTTCTTC. Its protein is CASSSSAGAGREQFF.

The table lists this clone with a few counts. The chain joins TRBV2 to TRBJ2-5; maybe TRBD1 (6 bases). V dropped 7 bases and J dropped 0 bases, with 15 bases sitting between them. Germline CDR1 is SNHLY and CDR2 is FYNNEI. This CDR3 region has 15 residues. The CDR3: CASNLGQTYQETQYF. The CDR3 DNA reads TGTGCCAGCAATTTAGGACAGACGTACCAAGAGACCCAGTACTTC.

V gene TRBV10-1 combines with J gene TRBJ1-2; 8 positions agree with TRBD1. V trimming: 0 bases; J trimming: 8 bases; junction bases outside the gene matches: 5. Germline V gene lookup returns CDR1 WNHNN and CDR2 SYGVQD (reference sequence). The CDR3 has 14 residues. The CDR3 spells CASSESRTGRGYTF. As DNA, the CDR3 is TGCGCCAGCAGTGAGTCCCGGACAGGGAGAGGCTACACCTTC.

The rearrangement joins TRBV15 to TRBJ1-5; TRBD1 might be the D (5 bases). Trimming left V 5 bases short and J 5 bases short, with 25 bases between. The CDR3 extends over 18 amino acids. Germline values: CDR1 LNHNV, CDR2 YYDKDF (reference sequence). The CDR3 loop is CATSRTWASGGGDQPQHF. The CDR3 nucleotides are TGTGCCACCAGCCGAACTTGGGCCTCCGGAGGAGGGGATCAGCCCCAGCATTTT. Full variable domain (remainder filled in from reference TRBV15 and TRBJ1-5): DAMVIQNPRYQVTQFGKPVTLSCSQTLNHNVMYWYQQKSSQAPKLLFHYYDKDFNNEADTPDNFQSRRPNTSFCFLDIRSPGLGDTAMYLCATSRTWASGGGDQPQHFGDGTRLSIL.

This chain connects TRBV18 to TRBJ2-7; 7 nucleotides align to TRBD2. Germline V gene lookup returns CDR1 KGHSH and CDR2 LQKENI. V gave up 3 bases and J gave up 7 bases; unmatched junction bases: 6. The CDR3 has 13 amino acids. The CDR3, as DNA: TGTGCCAGCTCACCGAACACCGGGAGGGAGCAGTACTTC. Translating gives CASSPNTGREQYF.

The J gene is TRBJ2-1, the V gene TRBV19, with TRBD2 identical over 12 bases. This CDR3 has 16 residues. V dropped 7 bases and J dropped 2; count of bases not matched to a gene: 6. The germline CDR1 and CDR2 sequences are LNHDA and SQIVND (reference sequence). CDR3 region: CASTPTSGGTYNEQFF. The CDR3 DNA sequence: TGTGCCAGTACCCCTACTAGCGGGGGGACCTACAATGAGCAGTTCTTC.

This clone appeared once. The rearrangement links TRBV4-3 to TRBJ1-1; 7 bases fit TRBD1. The CDR3 sequence is 16 residues long. J lost 5 bases, V lost 1 base, and 10 bases had no gene match. Germline assignment: CDR1 LGHNA and CDR2 YSLEER. CDR3: CASSQGTGLLGTEAFF. The CDR3 DNA sequence: TGCGCCAGCAGCCAAGGGACAGGCCTATTGGGGACTGAAGCTTTCTTT.

V gene TRBV14 combines with J gene TRBJ1-6; tentative D call: TRBD1 (6 bases). The germline V and J ends were trimmed by 3 bases and 5 bases, with 14 bases remaining between them. CDR1 is SGHDN and CDR2 is FVKESK in the germline V gene. The CDR3 spans 16 residues. The CDR3 coding sequence is TGTGCCAGCAGCCAGGGGACATTAAAGGATAATTCACCCCTCCACTTT. It specifies CASSQGTLKDNSPLHF.

The V call is TRBV5-4, the J call TRBJ1-3, with TRBD1 matching over 7 bases. The CDR3 consists of 16 residues. The J segment lost 0 bases and the V segment lost 4 bases, leaving 7 bases of the junction unmatched. Germline values: CDR1 SGHNT, CDR2 YYREEE (reference sequence). The CDR3 DNA follows: TGTGCCAGCAGCAAACCGGGACAGTACTCTGGAAACACCATATATTTT. Amino acids: CASSKPGQYSGNTIYF.

The chain joins TRBV6-2 or TRBV6-3 to TRBJ2-1, with D perhaps TRBD1 (5 bases). Germline CDR1 is MNHEY and CDR2 is SVGEGT. The CDR3 extends over 13 amino acids. V shed 2 bases and J shed 7 bases, with 9 bases lying between them. Written as DNA, the CDR3 is TGTGCCAGCAGTTACGCAGGGATTAATGAGCAGTTCTTC. Its protein product is CASSYAGINEQFF.

The V call is TRBV5-1, the J call TRBJ1-4; no clear D. CDR1 and CDR2 (germline): SGHRS, YFSETQ. This CDR3 is built from 16 residues. The V end lost 3 bases, the J end lost 6 bases, and 18 bases lay between the germline ends. CDR3 bases: TGCGCCAGCAGCTCCATCGGACTGTCTCCTGATGAAAAACTGTTTTTT. Its protein product is CASSSIGLSPDEKLFF.

The chain carries TRBV25-1 and TRBJ1-3; tentative D call: TRBD1 (6 bases). CDR3 size: 14 residues. Germline values: CDR1 MGHDK, CDR2 SYGVNS. The V end lost 4 bases, the J end lost 2 bases, and 9 bases lay between the germline ends. DNA for the CDR3: TGTGCCAGCAGTGGCGACAGGACTGGAAACACCATATATTTT. This encodes CASSGDRTGNTIYF.